What follows are 25 T cell receptor beta chains derived from one specimen sequenced in a study of chemoradiotherapy in HPV16-positive cancers. The repertoire was sequenced with immunoSEQ multiplex PCR; TCRdb's copy has only in-frame clones and lacks some. Of around 40,000 clones in the sample, more than 75% were seen once. The material sequenced was blood, taken from a patient who underwent chemoradiotherapy. These receptors were collected from a human donor with HPV-associated anogenital cancer.

The chain employs TRBV30 and TRBJ1-2; 8 nucleotides line up with TRBD1. The CDR3 is 14 residues long. V shed 2 bases, J shed 3 bases, and the junction held 5 bases outside the gene matches. Germline V gene data show CDR1 as GTSNPN and CDR2 as SVGIG (reference sequence). DNA of the CDR3: TGTGCCTGGAGTCGGACAGGGCCATACTATGGCTACACCTTC. Protein: CAWSRTGPYYGYTF. Full variable domain (outside the CDR3, taken from reference TRBV30 and TRBJ1-2): SQTIHQWPATLVQPVGSPLSLECTVEGTSNPNLYWYRQAAGRGLQLLFYSVGIGQISSEVPQNLSASRPQDRQFILSSKKLLLSDSGFYLCAWSRTGPYYGYTFGSGTRLTVV.

The chain employs TRBV29-1 and TRBJ1-1; D unclear. V dropped 2 bases and J dropped 3 bases, with 10 bases sitting between them. Looked up from germline, CDR1 is SQVTM and CDR2 is ANQGSEA. The CDR3 runs to 13 residues. The CDR3 sequence: CSVETDSYTEAFF. The DNA of the CDR3 is TGCAGCGTTGAAACCGACTCTTACACTGAAGCTTTCTTT.

V gene TRBV19 combines with J gene TRBJ1-2, with unresolved D. The V end was cut by 7 bases, the J end by 4 bases, with 16 bases between. The CDR3 runs 14 residues. Germline V gene lookup returns CDR1 LNHDA and CDR2 SQIVND (reference sequence). CDR3 sequence (DNA): TGTGCCAGTACCTCCGGGGTCCAGGTCTATGGCTACACCTTC. It encodes CASTSGVQVYGYTF.

This chain joins TRBV6-5 and TRBJ1-1; 7 bases match TRBD1. This CDR3 has 11 residues. V lost 8 bases to trimming and J lost 6 bases; unmatched junction nucleotides: 3. Per germline, CDR1 MNHEY and CDR2 SVGAGI. CDR3 region: CASRQGAEAFF. The CDR3 nucleotides are TGTGCCAGCCGACAGGGTGCTGAAGCTTTCTTT.

The chain uses TRBV7-8 and TRBJ2-5, with 9 bases fitting TRBD2. This CDR3 contains 19 residues. Germline trimming cut 0 bases from V and 2 bases from J; bases unmatched to any gene: 13. Germline V CDR1 and CDR2: SGHVS, FQNEAQ. CDR3 region: CASSLARLSGGRRQETQYF. The CDR3 DNA reads TGTGCCAGCAGCTTAGCCCGGCTTAGCGGGGGTCGTCGGCAAGAGACCCAGTACTTC.

J is TRBJ1-6 and V is TRBV7-8; no clear D gene. CDR3 length: 15 amino acids. Trimming cost V 1 base and J 9 bases, with 13 bases left between them. Germline assignment: CDR1 SGHVS and CDR2 FQNEAQ. CDR3 DNA: TGTGCCAGCAGCTTAGAAACTGGGTACGGTTCACCCCTCCACTTT. It encodes CASSLETGYGSPLHF.

V gene TRBV4-2 combines with J gene TRBJ1-2; unclear D gene. Germline loops: CDR1 LGHNA, CDR2 YNFKEQ. V lost 0 bases, J lost 2 bases, and 13 bases lay in between. CDR3 length: 16 residues. Here the CDR3 DNA reads TGTGCCAGCAGCCAAGATCTCCTCAGAGAGAACTATGGCTACACCTTC. Its protein product is CASSQDLLRENYGYTF.

This clone was seen a handful of times. V and J are TRBV4-3 and TRBJ1-2; 8 bases are shared with TRBD1. Per germline, CDR1 LGHNA and CDR2 YSLEER. Losses at the gene ends were 0 bases for V and 5 bases for J; bases not matched to a gene: 11. The CDR3 is 17 amino acids. This CDR3 is CASSQDLSDRGLYGYTF. The CDR3 coding sequence is TGCGCCAGCAGCCAAGATCTGTCCGACAGGGGTTTGTATGGCTACACCTTC.

The rearrangement uses TRBV5-1 and TRBJ2-2, with TRBD1 as a possible D gene (5 bases). Germline V gene data show CDR1 as SGHRS and CDR2 as YFSETQ. The V end lost 2 bases, the J end lost 2 bases, and 10 bases lay between the germline ends. This CDR3 comprises 15 residues. CDR3: CASSFTGDNTGELFF. CDR3 nucleotide sequence: TGCGCCAGCAGCTTCACAGGAGATAACACCGGGGAGCTGTTTTTT.

This clone has a handful of counts. The V call is TRBV5-1, the J call TRBJ2-5; 7 bases line up with TRBD1. With 0 bases clipped from V and 1 base from J, the junction kept 6 bases outside the gene matches. Germline V lookup: CDR1 SGHRS, CDR2 YFSETQ. This CDR3 spans 16 amino acids. CDR3 DNA sequence: TGCGCCAGCAGCTTGGCCACACGGACAGGCCAAGAGACCCAGTACTTC. This sequence encodes CASSLATRTGQETQYF.

The rearrangement links TRBV7-9 to TRBJ1-2; the D gene is possibly TRBD1 (6 bases). The ends were cut back, 1 base at V and 1 base at J, with 22 bases in the middle. The CDR3 covers 19 residues. The germline V gene encodes CDR1 SEHNR and CDR2 FQNEAQ (reference sequence). CDR3 DNA: TGTGCCAGCAGCTTAGGCTGGGCGAGACCGGGACATAATAACTATGGCTACACCTTC. Residues: CASSLGWARPGHNNYGYTF.

V and J are TRBV7-2 and TRBJ2-3; 9 bases are a match to TRBD2. Germline V lookup: CDR1 SGHTA, CDR2 FQGNSA. This CDR3 contains 16 residues. The ends lost 1 base at V and 0 bases at J; junction bases unmatched: 2. The CDR3 DNA is TGTGCCAGCAGCTTAGATAGCGGGGGAAGCACAGATACGCAGTATTTT. Translated, it gives CASSLDSGGSTDTQYF.

This chain links TRBV5-1 with TRBJ1-1, with no clear D. CDR1 is SGHRS and CDR2 is YFSETQ in the germline V gene. CDR3 size: 15 residues. The V and J ends lost 0 bases and 1 base respectively, with 10 bases between them. DNA for the CDR3: TGCGCCAGCAGCTTGGGCCCACAGCCGAACACTGAAGCTTTCTTT. The encoded protein is CASSLGPQPNTEAFF. The complete variable domain, with remaining parts taken from reference TRBV5-1 and TRBJ1-1, reads KAGVTQTPRYLIKTRGQQVTLSCSPISGHRSVSWYQQTPGQGLQFLFEYFSETQRNKGNFPGRFSGRQFSNSRSEMNVSTLELGDSALYLCASSLGPQPNTEAFFGQGTRLTVV.

The chain couples TRBV7-8 to TRBJ2-1, with D perhaps given as TRBD1 or TRBD2 (5 bases each). The V end was cut by 0 bases, the J end by 7 bases, with 10 bases between. The germline V gene encodes CDR1 SGHVS and CDR2 FQNEAQ. CDR3 size: 14 residues. CDR3 residues: CASSLAGVGNEQFF. Written as DNA, the CDR3 is TGTGCCAGCAGCTTAGCGGGGGTGGGGAATGAGCAGTTCTTC.

The chain couples TRBV7-6 to TRBJ2-3; D may be TRBD2 (5 bases). This CDR3 comprises 12 residues. Deletions cut 5 bases from V and 3 bases from J, with 6 bases between. Germline-derived CDR1 and CDR2 are SGHVS and FNYEAQ. CDR3 in amino acids: CASSRGTDTQYF. The CDR3 nucleotides read TGTGCCAGCAGCCGGGGTACAGATACGCAGTATTTT.

This clone was seen more than once but under ten times. The rearrangement joins TRBV7-9 to TRBJ2-7; 9 bases are a match to TRBD2. Germline V gene sequence: CDR1 SEHNR, CDR2 FQNEAQ (reference sequence). This CDR3 spans 15 amino acids. V lost 5 bases, J lost 6 bases, and 11 bases stayed unmatched. CDR3 protein: CASSPGGSGGSEQYF. The CDR3 DNA follows: TGTGCCAGCAGCCCCGGTGGTAGCGGGGGATCCGAGCAGTACTTC.

V and J are TRBV11-2 and TRBJ1-3, with D possibly TRBD1 on 5 matching bases. The CDR3 contains 16 residues. Trimming removed 0 bases from V and 5 bases from J, with 14 bases in between. Germline V lookup: CDR1 SGHAT, CDR2 FQNNGV. The CDR3 protein is CASSLESAGRRNTIYF. CDR3 coding DNA: TGTGCCAGCAGCTTAGAATCGGCAGGGAGGCGAAACACCATATATTTT.

In its sample, this clone was seen a few times. The J gene is TRBJ1-2, the V gene TRBV11-2; D is unresolved. Per germline, CDR1 SGHAT and CDR2 FQNNGV. The CDR3 length is 18 residues. Trimming removed 2 bases from V and 0 bases from J, with 19 bases in between. This CDR3 is CASSLKVSGWETNYGYTF. The CDR3 region has the DNA TGTGCCAGCAGCTTAAAAGTCTCGGGGTGGGAGACTAACTATGGCTACACCTTC. Combining the CDR3 with reference TRBV11-2 and TRBJ1-2 gives the whole variable domain EAGVAQSPRYKIIEKRQSVAFWCNPISGHATLYWYQQILGQGPKLLIQFQNNGVVDDSQLPKDRFSAERLKGVDSTLKIQPAKLEDSAVYLCASSLKVSGWETNYGYTFGSGTRLTVV.

This sequence joins TRBV29-1 and TRBJ2-3; 7 nucleotides align to TRBD2. This CDR3 region has 14 residues. Germline CDR1 is SQVTM and CDR2 is ANQGSEA. J was trimmed by 1 base and V by 5 bases; bases with no gene match: 6. Here the CDR3 DNA reads TGCAGCGTTCGGGGGGACCCGCGCACAGATACGCAGTATTTT. Translating gives CSVRGDPRTDTQYF.

This clone has just one count. V is TRBV5-4 and J is TRBJ2-1; maybe TRBD2 (5 bases). V lost 1 base and J 3 bases, leaving 14 bases between the germline ends. The germline V gene has CDR1 SGHNT and CDR2 YYREEE (reference sequence). The length of the CDR3 is 16 residues. The CDR3 sequence is CASSLISGSFYNEQFF. The CDR3 coding sequence is TGTGCCAGCAGCTTGATTTCGGGGTCGTTCTACAATGAGCAGTTCTTC.

The chain employs TRBV29-1 and TRBJ2-7; D not certain. From germline, CDR1 is SQVTM and CDR2 ANQGSEA. The CDR3 is 12 residues long. V gave up 7 bases and J gave up 4 bases, with 14 bases separating them. The CDR3 region has the DNA TGCAGCGCTACTACTACATTGTACGAGCAGTACTTC. Its translation: CSATTTLYEQYF.

The chain couples TRBV19 to TRBJ1-1; 7 bases match TRBD1. J lost 6 bases, V lost 1 base, and 8 bases had no gene match. The CDR3 is 15 residues long. Looked up from germline, CDR1 is LNHDA and CDR2 is SQIVND (reference sequence). DNA of the CDR3: TGTGCCAGTAGTATAGCTCTCAGGGGGTTCGCTGAAGCTTTCTTT. Residues: CASSIALRGFAEAFF. The full variable domain, completed using reference TRBV19 and TRBJ1-1, is DGGITQSPKYLFRKEGQNVTLSCEQNLNHDAMYWYRQDPGQGLRLIYYSQIVNDFQKGDIAEGYSVSREKKESFPLTVTSAQKNPTAFYLCASSIALRGFAEAFFGQGTRLTVV.

The chain is built from TRBV5-1 and TRBJ1-2; the D gene is possibly TRBD1 (6 bases). Per the germline V gene, CDR1 is SGHRS and CDR2 is YFSETQ. The V and J ends lost 0 bases and 4 bases respectively, with 13 bases between them. This CDR3 is built from 15 residues. As DNA, the CDR3 is TGCGCCAGCAGCTTGGAACAGGGCGCTGTCTATGGCTACACCTTC. Encoded protein: CASSLEQGAVYGYTF.

The J gene is TRBJ2-5, the V gene TRBV10-3; the match to TRBD1 covers 7 bases. V shed 2 bases, J shed 4 bases, and the junction held 4 bases outside the gene matches. The CDR3 sequence is 14 residues long. Germline CDR1 and CDR2: ENHRY and SYGVKD. CDR3: CAISEEGGGETQYF. CDR3 in DNA: TGTGCCATCAGTGAGGAAGGGGGCGGAGAGACCCAGTACTTC.

This clone came up a few times. The chain joins TRBV5-6 to TRBJ2-3; tentative D call: TRBD2 (5 bases). Trimming removed 2 bases from V and 5 bases from J, with 6 bases in between. The CDR3 is 12 residues long. Germline CDR1 reads SGHDT; CDR2 reads YYEEEE. The CDR3 DNA reads TGTGCCAGCAGCTTAGAGGGAGATACGCAGTATTTT. Translation: CASSLEGDTQYF.